The entry that follows covers one T cell receptor beta chain sequence. Its target is unknown. A junction end diverges from the germline sequence, so it may reflect a read error. This record comes from a study of tumor and adjacent non-tumor tissue in lung cancer. Overall study: Patients comprised about a dozen adenocarcinoma, a couple of squamous cell carcinoma and 1 small cell lung cancer.

Three rounds of nested PCR, following a modified ARM-PCR protocol, produced the TCRbeta library. TCRdb processed the multiplex PCR reads anew with MiXCR; each CDR3 protein has one entry. The data hold approximately 120,000 distinct CDR3 sequences, with about 63% observed a single time. No cell sorting was done before RNA was extracted from the tissue. This non-tumor lung sample came from over 3 cm beyond the tumor edge. Chemotherapy-naive patients with new lung cancer underwent thoracic surgery in China, August–November 2014. Study-level results: Higher tumor TCR diversity was associated with shorter survival. Normal lung showed higher cumulative top 100 clone frequency than tumor.

This CDR3 contains 17 residues. Sequencing input: distant non-tumor lung tissue. This chain uses TRBV12-3 or TRBV12-4 with TRBJ2-3, with 7 positions matching TRBD2. This TCR came from a man between 60 and 75 years old with non-small cell lung cancer. The CDR3, as DNA: TGTACCAGCAGCTCCACACCTGGGGGGGGGTGGACAGATACGCAGTATTTT. Protein: CTSSSTPGGGWTDTQYF.